The TCR beta chain described here comes from a study of identical twins. Study-level findings and limits: Instead of following the same donors, the conclusions were based on cross-sectional statistical analysis. Twins shared out-of-frame alpha sequences with excess low generation probability. In beta out-of-frame sequences, the excess sharing between twins was weaker.

This CDR3 is 15 amino acids long. V was pared by 2 bases and J by 5 bases, with 6 bases of the junction left unmatched. TCRdb re-called the 5' RACE reads with MiXCR, one entry per CDR3 protein. This sample has fewer than 550,000 distinct CDR3 sequences, with about 16% found just once. Turning to this clonotype: What it recognizes is unknown.

Healthy Caucasians were all of the donors. These sequences were also reported in another study, on yellow fever vaccine responses in identical twins.

This chain connects TRBV12-3 or TRBV12-4 to TRBJ2-5; 9 bases are a match to TRBD2. Sample: CD4+ T cells sorted from blood. This receptor was obtained from a woman in her late teens or twenties in good health. The CDR3 DNA is TGTGCCAGCAGTTTATTTAGCGGGAGCTTGGAGACCCAGTACTTC. Translated: CASSLFSGSLETQYF.